These T cell receptor beta chains were read from a single sample in a study of blood T cell repertoires in COVID-19. Generated by immunoSEQ multiplex PCR, the TCRdb table keeps only in-frame clones and is missing some. The repertoire consists of under 200,000 clones, with about 86% occurring once and the leading ten covering 0.6% to 0.9%. Sequences were obtained from peripheral blood. These receptors were obtained from a woman in her seventies with acute or convalescent COVID-19. The CDR3 runs from the conserved cysteine through the conserved F or W. The order of the fields is J gene, clone size, V gene, D gene, CDR3 protein, CDR3 DNA. A D gene is named only where the DNA matches it firmly. The size entry is marked missing in some rows and otherwise reads once, few, many or a size class.

J: TRBJ2-7; size: -; V: TRBV10-1; D: TRBD2; CDR3: CASSPGASGSYEQYF; DNA: TGCGCCAGCAGCCCCGGGGCTAGCGGGTCCTACGAGCAGTACTTC
J: TRBJ1-1; size: -; V: TRBV5-5; D: -; CDR3: CASSLLGSTEAFF; DNA: TGTGCCAGCAGCTTGTTAGGGAGCACTGAAGCTTTCTTT
J: TRBJ1-2; size: -; V: TRBV24-1; D: TRBD1; CDR3: CATSDYRQGFGYTF; DNA: TGTGCCACCAGTGATTATAGACAGGGTTTTGGCTACACCTTC
J: TRBJ1-1; size: -; V: TRBV27; D: -; CDR3: CASSSTVQVNTEAFF; DNA: TGTGCCAGCAGTTCGACAGTACAGGTGAACACTGAAGCTTTCTTT
J: TRBJ2-2; size: -; V: TRBV6-6; D: -; CDR3: CASSYDNSFTGELFF; DNA: TGTGCCAGCAGTTACGATAACAGCTTCACCGGGGAGCTGTTTTTT
J: TRBJ2-3; size: -; V: TRBV7-2; D: -; CDR3: CASSLDWHTQYF; DNA: TGTGCCAGCAGTCTCGACTGGCATACGCAGTATTTT
J: TRBJ1-4; size: -; V: TRBV5-4; D: TRBD1; CDR3: CASSQGARDEKLFF; DNA: TGTGCCAGCAGCCAGGGGGCGCGGGATGAAAAACTGTTTTTT
J: TRBJ2-7; size: -; V: TRBV5-1; D: -; CDR3: CASSWGQGSSYEQYF; DNA: TGCGCCAGCAGCTGGGGGCAGGGCAGCTCCTACGAGCAGTACTTC
J: TRBJ1-2; size: -; V: TRBV7-8; D: TRBD1; CDR3: CASSFSDRGRRGYTF; DNA: TGTGCCAGCAGCTTCTCGGACAGGGGGCGTCGAGGCTACACCTTC
J: TRBJ1-4; size: -; V: TRBV5-1; D: TRBD1; CDR3: CASSLDRATNEKLFF; DNA: TGCGCCAGCAGCCTGGACAGGGCAACTAATGAAAAACTGTTTTTT
J: TRBJ1-1; size: -; V: TRBV18; D: -; CDR3: CASSPLPSADTEAFF; DNA: TGTGCCAGCTCACCACTTCCCTCTGCGGACACTGAAGCTTTCTTT
J: TRBJ2-6; size: -; V: TRBV10-3; D: -; CDR3: CAIKLDRPSGANVLTF; DNA: TGTGCCATCAAATTGGACAGACCCTCTGGGGCCAACGTCCTGACTTTC
J: TRBJ2-7; size: -; V: TRBV5-1; D: TRBD2; CDR3: CASSLDGTSSYEQYF; DNA: TGCGCCAGCAGCTTGGATGGGACTAGCTCCTACGAGCAGTACTTC
J: TRBJ1-2; size: -; V: TRBV6-1; D: -; CDR3: CASSDRVYGYTF; DNA: TGTGCCAGCAGTGACAGGGTCTATGGCTACACCTTC
J: TRBJ1-4; size: -; V: TRBV18; D: TRBD1; CDR3: CASSPGQENEKLFF; DNA: TGTGCCAGCTCACCTGGACAGGAGAATGAAAAACTGTTTTTT
J: TRBJ1-3; size: -; V: TRBV6-5; D: -; CDR3: CASIPSSGNTIYF; DNA: TGTGCCAGCATACCTAGCTCTGGAAACACCATATATTTT
J: TRBJ2-1; size: -; V: TRBV27; D: TRBD2; CDR3: CARGGRGGSYNEQFF; DNA: TGTGCCCGCGGGGGACGGGGGGGTTCCTACAATGAGCAGTTCTTC
J: TRBJ1-2; size: -; V: TRBV5-8; D: -; CDR3: CASSQGTGMGYGYTF; DNA: TGTGCCAGCAGCCAAGGAACAGGGATGGGCTATGGCTACACCTTC
J: TRBJ1-5; size: -; V: TRBV24-1; D: TRBD1; CDR3: CATSDPGQGGGNQPQHF; DNA: TGTGCCACCAGTGACCCTGGACAGGGAGGAGGCAATCAGCCCCAGCATTTT
J: TRBJ1-5; size: -; V: TRBV7-9; D: -; CDR3: CASSLEGYQPQHF; DNA: TGTGCCAGCAGCTTAGAGGGGTATCAGCCCCAGCATTTT
J: TRBJ2-3; size: -; V: TRBV3-1/TRBV3-2; D: TRBD2; CDR3: CASSQEIGLAGEDTQYF; DNA: TGTGCCAGCAGCCAAGAGATAGGGCTAGCGGGGGAAGATACGCAGTATTTT
J: TRBJ2-7; size: -; V: TRBV7-9; D: -; CDR3: CASSPHEGGGNEQYF; DNA: TGTGCCAGCAGCCCTCACGAAGGGGGTGGCAACGAGCAGTACTTC
J: TRBJ2-2; size: -; V: TRBV4-1; D: -; CDR3: CASSHPQGRELFF; DNA: TGCGCCAGCAGCCATCCTCAGGGGCGGGAGCTGTTTTTT
J: TRBJ1-1; size: -; V: TRBV19; D: -; CDR3: CASSPGLPVANTEAFF; DNA: TGTGCCAGTAGTCCGGGACTCCCGGTGGCGAACACTGAAGCTTTCTTT
J: TRBJ1-4; size: once; V: TRBV5-1; D: -; CDR3: CASTPGPGDEKLFF; DNA: TGCGCCTCCACTCCGGGACCGGGGGATGAAAAACTGTTTTTT
J: TRBJ2-5; size: few; V: TRBV7-2; D: -; CDR3: CASSLREWGQETQYF; DNA: TGTGCCAGCAGCTTAAGGGAGTGGGGCCAAGAGACCCAGTACTTC
J: TRBJ2-5; size: -; V: TRBV27; D: TRBD2; CDR3: CASSPPGLEGETQYF; DNA: TGTGCCAGCAGTCCCCCGGGACTAGAAGGAGAGACCCAGTACTTC
J: TRBJ2-7; size: -; V: TRBV28; D: TRBD2; CDR3: CASTPGTNIYEQYF; DNA: TGTGCCAGCACTCCCGGGACTAATATATACGAGCAGTACTTC
J: TRBJ2-1; size: -; V: TRBV7-8; D: TRBD2; CDR3: CASSSNRLAGTPYNEQFF; DNA: TGTGCCAGCAGCTCAAATCGACTAGCGGGAACACCCTACAATGAGCAGTTCTTC
J: TRBJ2-2; size: once; V: TRBV19; D: -; CDR3: CASSMGLGGSSTGELFF; DNA: TGTGCCAGTAGTATGGGACTCGGGGGATCCAGCACCGGGGAGCTGTTTTTT
J: TRBJ2-1; size: -; V: TRBV19; D: -; CDR3: CASSIPIYNEQFF; DNA: TGTGCCAGTAGTATCCCAATCTACAATGAGCAGTTCTTC
J: TRBJ2-5; size: -; V: TRBV14; D: TRBD2; CDR3: CASSVTSGMFMETQYF; DNA: TGTGCCAGCAGCGTAACTAGCGGGATGTTTATGGAGACCCAGTACTTC
J: TRBJ2-1; size: -; V: TRBV5-8; D: -; CDR3: CASTHRLGGNEQFF; DNA: TGTGCCAGCACACACCGCCTGGGAGGCAATGAGCAGTTCTTC
J: TRBJ1-1; size: once; V: TRBV18; D: -; CDR3: CASSSGLLNTEAFF; DNA: TGTGCCAGCTCATCAGGGTTGCTGAACACTGAAGCTTTCTTT
J: TRBJ1-1; size: -; V: TRBV7-2; D: -; CDR3: CASSPIVGGRTEAFF; DNA: TGTGCCAGCAGCCCCATCGTCGGGGGGAGGACTGAAGCTTTCTTT
J: TRBJ1-5; size: -; V: TRBV6-5; D: TRBD1; CDR3: CASSYLGTGNQPQHF; DNA: TGTGCCAGCAGTTACCTCGGGACAGGGAATCAGCCCCAGCATTTT